This T cell receptor (beta chain) is from a study of T cells in pancreatic ductal adenocarcinoma. Of note for this clone: Its antigen is currently unknown.

Using immunoSEQ multiplex PCR, the repertoire was profiled, and TCRdb retains in-frame clones only, with some absent. The table shows 30,000 or so clones, with around nine tenths occurring only once. Trimming took 2 bases from V and 4 from J, leaving 12 bases between them. Per germline, CDR1 KGHSH and CDR2 LQKENI. The CDR3 spans 15 residues. No neoadjuvant therapy was given to the selected pancreatic ductal adenocarcinoma patients before their surgery. Study outcomes and limitations: Tumor samples had fewer productive templates and 7.5 to 9.5-fold fewer unique clonotypes than blood. Mean clonality was roughly 0.1 in tumors and roughly 0.068 in blood, not significantly different. Enrichment of CD45RO+ effector over naive T cells in tumors may bias clonality.

This receptor was obtained from a human donor with pancreatic ductal adenocarcinoma. This chain joins TRBV18 and TRBJ1-5; D is uncertain. The source material was PBMCs. The CDR3 DNA reads as TGTGCCAGCTCACCAGCGGGAACTGTTAATCAGCCCCAGCATTTT. Amino acid sequence: CASSPAGTVNQPQHF.